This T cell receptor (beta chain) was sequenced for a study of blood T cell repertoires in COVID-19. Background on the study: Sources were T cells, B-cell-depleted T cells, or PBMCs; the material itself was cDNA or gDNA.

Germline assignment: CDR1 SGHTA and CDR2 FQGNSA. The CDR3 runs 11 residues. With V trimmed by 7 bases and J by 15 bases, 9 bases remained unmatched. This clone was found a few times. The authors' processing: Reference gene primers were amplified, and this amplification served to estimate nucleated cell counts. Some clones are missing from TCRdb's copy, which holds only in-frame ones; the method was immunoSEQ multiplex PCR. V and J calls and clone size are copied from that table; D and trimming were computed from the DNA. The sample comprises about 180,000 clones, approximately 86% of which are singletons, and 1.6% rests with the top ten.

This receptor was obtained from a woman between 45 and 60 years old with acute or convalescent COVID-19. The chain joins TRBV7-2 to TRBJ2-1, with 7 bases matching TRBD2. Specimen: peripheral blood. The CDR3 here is CASTMWSGVFF. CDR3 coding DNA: TGTGCCAGCACCATGTGGAGCGGGGTGTTCTTC.